The entry that follows covers one TCR beta chain sequence. The data stem from a study of blood T cell repertoires in COVID-19. Study at large: The United States, Italy and Spain supplied acute and convalescent COVID-19 samples. T cells, B-cell-depleted T cells, or PBMCs supplied cDNA or gDNA.

In the authors' workflow: Reference gene primers were amplified, and this amplification served to estimate nucleated cell counts. Only in-frame clones appear in the TCRdb table, and some are missing; sequencing was by immunoSEQ multiplex PCR. The DNA gave D and trimming, while V, J and clone size come from that table. In the table there are under 250,000 clones, roughly 84% of which are singletons. Unmatched junction bases numbered 8, after V lost 2 bases and J lost 4 bases. This CDR3 has 18 amino acids. CDR1 SGHKS and CDR2 YYEKEE come from the germline V gene (reference sequence). The source material was peripheral blood. The rearrangement joins TRBV5-5 to TRBJ2-3; TRBD2 aligns across 15 bases. This TCR was sampled from a man in his fifties or sixties with active or convalescent COVID-19. Here the CDR3 reads CASSLIGTSGGRSDTQYF. As DNA, the CDR3 is TGTGCCAGCAGCTTAATAGGGACTAGCGGGGGGAGGTCAGATACGCAGTATTTT.